This T cell receptor (beta chain) stems from a study of shared clonotypes between healthy human individuals (dated by TCRdb to the early 2020s). About the study as a whole: The cohort comprised two women and a few men aged 18 to 49 years. For each donor, CD4 naive and CD4 memory were each run on three plates, CD8 naive on two plates, and CD8 memory on one plate. To estimate repertoire size and how much clonotype sharing occurs between individuals, the study deeply sequenced the blood TCR repertoires of roughly 5 healthy adults. Different laboratories and diverse techniques were used to prepare libraries and sequence TCR repertoires, to increase sequencing depth and limit assay-specific biases. Between about 0.85 and 10 billion PBMCs per donor were obtained by leukapheresis. General findings and caveats noted by the study authors: Compared with non-shared clonotypes, the clonotypes found in all four sorted-subset donors had higher generation probabilities. Larger estimated clonotype richness was generally found for naive subsets than for memory subsets. Even with the large sequencing depth, rarefaction of the sorted-subset datasets indicated that sequencing was incomplete. Pairwise subsampling led to the expectation that sequencing depth would affect the degree of clonotype sharing among donors. The small number of donors limited the genetic and exposure-history diversity represented. Approximately 5% of naive CD4, 3.5% of naive CD8, about 2.4% of memory CD4, and over 0.35% of memory CD8 clonotypes were shared across several donors. Sampling was restricted to blood, and TCR repertoires in tissue are likely to differ from TCR repertoires in blood.

Concerning this clone itself: No cognate antigen has been identified for it. No much larger clone exists at a distance of one base, and base qualities are not known.

Measured from the cysteine to the phenylalanine, the CDR3 is 11 residues long. Only CDR3 DNA is held: 33 bases, read in frame from base 1. CDR1 SNHLY and CDR2 FYNNEI are derived from the germline V gene. V is clipped by 2 bases and J by 6 bases, and the sequence between their germline boundaries is 5 bases long. CD8 naive samples consisted of CD45RO-negative cells that were positively selected for CCR7, yielding a CD45RA+CCR7+ population without TemRA cells. The donors were healthy, HIV-negative adults who had no recently reported acute infections or vaccinations. Only Caucasian adults living in Nashville, Tennessee, USA were represented among the donors. After blood collection by leukapheresis, PBMCs were isolated using Ficoll-Histopaque density gradient centrifugation and then cryopreserved in the vapor phase of liquid nitrogen. Analytical flow cytometry was used to check the purity and quantity of each magnetically sorted T cell population. Each sorted fraction had its genomic DNA isolated and then quantified by UV absorbance on a Nanodrop 2000c.

Using the deep immunoSEQ assay, TCR CDR3 regions were amplified from genomic DNA by multiplex PCR. Extracted genomic DNA from each cell subset was spread evenly across all wells of several immunoSEQ 96-well plates, with each plate serving as a replicate. For sorted subsets, around 200 ng genomic DNA, equal to tens of thousands of T cell genomes, was loaded into each replicate PCR. Purified libraries were measured with a Qubit 3.0 fluorometer, size-checked on a Bioanalyzer 2100, and measured again with the KAPA Library Quantification kit. Every immunoSEQ 96-well plate was sequenced on a dedicated single-read 150-cycle Illumina NextSeq 550 flow cell. Under the source paper's analysis protocol: Because the immunoSEQ output included only junctional sequences and no quality scores, the filtering could not be the same as the filtering used for full-length reads. To assign V/J genes and CDR3, sequences were annotated against IMGT germline references using PyIR, a Python wrapper for IgBLAST v1.9. Reads were removed for weak V/J assignments (E-value above 1e-6), missing CDR3, stop codons, out-of-frame junctions, or ambiguous translated residues. V3J clonotypes were defined by identical inferred V gene, J gene, and CDR3 amino acid sequence. To compute the percentage overlap between repertoires, the number of shared unique clonotypes was divided by the size of the smaller repertoire. Repertoire richness was assessed with RTK rarefaction, the Chao1 estimator, and Recon v2.1 estimates of unobserved clonotypes. OLGA was used to compute generation probabilities for all TCRbeta clonotypes that the gDNA method yielded from several donors. Imported from immuneACCESS, the table was reduced by TCRdb to in-frame sequences with V and J called. These copies leave out some clones; in studies compared against another copy, an unresolved V gene accounts for under half, and the cause of the remainder is not known. D and trimming were read from the DNA, whereas the V and J calls and clone size are those reported in that table. Present in this sample are hundreds of thousands of clones, roughly 96% of which were seen just once. 0.11% of the sample goes to the ten largest clones.

Sample: naive CD8+ T cells sorted from blood. Read against the paper, the sample's cell subset or site label means: CD45RA+CCR7+. This sequence uses TRBV2 and TRBJ2-7; a confident D gene designation cannot be given. The sequence was collected from a woman aged 25-40 years in good health. This receptor carries the CDR3 CASSETREQYF. In nucleotides, the sequence is TGTGCCAGCAGTGAAACACGCGAGCAGTACTTC.